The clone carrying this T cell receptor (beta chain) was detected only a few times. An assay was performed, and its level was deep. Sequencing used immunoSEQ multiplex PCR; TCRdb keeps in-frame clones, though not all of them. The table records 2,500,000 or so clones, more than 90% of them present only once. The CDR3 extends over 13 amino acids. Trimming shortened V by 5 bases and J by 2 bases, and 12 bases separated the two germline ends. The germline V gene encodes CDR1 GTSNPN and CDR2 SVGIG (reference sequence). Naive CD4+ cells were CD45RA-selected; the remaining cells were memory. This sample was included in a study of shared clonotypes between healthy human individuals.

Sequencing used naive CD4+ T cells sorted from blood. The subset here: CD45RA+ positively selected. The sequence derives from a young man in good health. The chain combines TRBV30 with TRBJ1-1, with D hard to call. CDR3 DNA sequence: TGTGCCTGGGCCCTATCGGGTAACACTGAAGCTTTCTTT. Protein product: CAWALSGNTEAFF.